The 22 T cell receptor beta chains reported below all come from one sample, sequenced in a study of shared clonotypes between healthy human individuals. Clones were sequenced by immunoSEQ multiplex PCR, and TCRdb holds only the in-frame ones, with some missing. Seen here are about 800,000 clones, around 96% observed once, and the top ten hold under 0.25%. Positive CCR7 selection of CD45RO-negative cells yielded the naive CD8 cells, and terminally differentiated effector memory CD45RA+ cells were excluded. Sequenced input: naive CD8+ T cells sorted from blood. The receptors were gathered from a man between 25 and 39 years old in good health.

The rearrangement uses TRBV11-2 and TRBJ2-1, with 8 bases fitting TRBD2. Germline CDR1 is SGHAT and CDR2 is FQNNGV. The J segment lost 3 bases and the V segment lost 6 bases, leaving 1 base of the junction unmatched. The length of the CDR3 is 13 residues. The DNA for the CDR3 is TGTGCCAGCAGTAGCGGGAACTACAATGAGCAGTTCTTC. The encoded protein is CASSSGNYNEQFF.

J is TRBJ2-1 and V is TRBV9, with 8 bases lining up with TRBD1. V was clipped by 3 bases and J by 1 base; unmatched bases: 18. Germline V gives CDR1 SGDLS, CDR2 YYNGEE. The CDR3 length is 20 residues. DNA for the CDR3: TGTGCCAGCAGCGGAAAATACCTGGACAGGGCCGATTGGTCCTACAATGAGCAGTTCTTC. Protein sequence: CASSGKYLDRADWSYNEQFF.

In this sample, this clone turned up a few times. CDR3 sequence reads: CASSSGSVYEQYF. DNA for the CDR3: TGTGCCAGCAGCTCCGGGTCAGTTTACGAGCAGTACTTC. V usage is TRBV11-2 and J usage is TRBJ2-7; D gene unclear. V was shortened by 4 bases and J by 4 bases, with 11 bases between the two germline ends. Germline CDR1 is SGHAT and CDR2 is FQNNGV. The CDR3 covers 13 residues.

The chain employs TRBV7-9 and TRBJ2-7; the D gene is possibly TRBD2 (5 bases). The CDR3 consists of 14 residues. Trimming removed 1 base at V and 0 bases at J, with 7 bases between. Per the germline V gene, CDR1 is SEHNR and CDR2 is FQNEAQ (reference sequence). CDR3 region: CASSLEEGSYEQYF. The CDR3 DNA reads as TGTGCCAGCAGCTTAGAAGAGGGCTCCTACGAGCAGTACTTC.

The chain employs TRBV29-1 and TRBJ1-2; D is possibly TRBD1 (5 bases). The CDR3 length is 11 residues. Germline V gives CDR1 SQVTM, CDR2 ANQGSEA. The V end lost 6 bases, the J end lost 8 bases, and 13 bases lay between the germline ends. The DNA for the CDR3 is TGCAGCGTCCCCGACAGTAACGGCTACACCTTC. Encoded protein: CSVPDSNGYTF.

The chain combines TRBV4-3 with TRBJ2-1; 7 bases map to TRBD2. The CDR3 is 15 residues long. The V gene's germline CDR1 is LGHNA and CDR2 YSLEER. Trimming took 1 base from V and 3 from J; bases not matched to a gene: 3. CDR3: CASSQAAGVYNEQFF. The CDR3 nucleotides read TGCGCCAGCAGCCAAGCTGCGGGAGTCTACAATGAGCAGTTCTTC.

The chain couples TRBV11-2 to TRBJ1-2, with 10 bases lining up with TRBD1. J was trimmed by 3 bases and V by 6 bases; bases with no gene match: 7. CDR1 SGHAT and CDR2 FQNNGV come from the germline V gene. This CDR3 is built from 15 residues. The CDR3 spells CASSESGTGDYGYTF. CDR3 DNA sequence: TGTGCCAGCAGTGAATCCGGGACAGGGGACTATGGCTACACCTTC.

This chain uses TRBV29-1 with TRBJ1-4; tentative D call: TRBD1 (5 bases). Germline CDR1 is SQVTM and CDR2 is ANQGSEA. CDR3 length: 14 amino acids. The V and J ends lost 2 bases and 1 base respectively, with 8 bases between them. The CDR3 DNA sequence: TGCAGCGTTGAACCCAGGGAAACTAATGAAAAACTGTTTTTT. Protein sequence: CSVEPRETNEKLFF.

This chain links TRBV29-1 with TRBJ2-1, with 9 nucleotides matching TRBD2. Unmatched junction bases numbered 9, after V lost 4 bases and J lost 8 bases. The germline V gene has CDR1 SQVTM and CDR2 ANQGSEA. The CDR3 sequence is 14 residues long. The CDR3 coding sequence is TGCAGCGTTGCGAGGCGGGAGGGCCCGGATGAGCAGTTCTTC. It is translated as CSVARREGPDEQFF.

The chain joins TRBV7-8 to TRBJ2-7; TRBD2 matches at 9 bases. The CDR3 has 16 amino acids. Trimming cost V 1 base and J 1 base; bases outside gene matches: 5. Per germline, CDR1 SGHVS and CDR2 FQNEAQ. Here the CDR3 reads CASSLEPSGTSYEQYF. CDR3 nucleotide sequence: TGTGCCAGCAGCTTAGAACCTAGCGGGACGTCCTACGAGCAGTACTTC.

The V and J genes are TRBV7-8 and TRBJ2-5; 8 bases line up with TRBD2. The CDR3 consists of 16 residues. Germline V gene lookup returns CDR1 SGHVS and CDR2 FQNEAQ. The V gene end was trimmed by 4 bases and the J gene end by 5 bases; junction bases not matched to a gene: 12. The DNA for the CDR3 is TGTGCCAGCAGCTCGAGAAAACTAGCGGCAATGGAGACCCAGTACTTC. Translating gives CASSSRKLAAMETQYF.

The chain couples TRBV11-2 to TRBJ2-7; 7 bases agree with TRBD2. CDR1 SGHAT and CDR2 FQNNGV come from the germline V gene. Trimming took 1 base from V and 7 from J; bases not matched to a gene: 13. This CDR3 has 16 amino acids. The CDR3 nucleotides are TGTGCCAGCAGCTTAGGACGATCCGGACTAGTAGGGGAGCAGTACTTC. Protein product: CASSLGRSGLVGEQYF.

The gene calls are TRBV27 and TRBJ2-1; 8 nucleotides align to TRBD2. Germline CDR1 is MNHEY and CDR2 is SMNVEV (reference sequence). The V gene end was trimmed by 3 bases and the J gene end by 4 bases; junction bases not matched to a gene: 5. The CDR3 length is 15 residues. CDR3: CASSLGTSPYNEQFF. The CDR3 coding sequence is TGTGCCAGCAGTTTGGGGACTAGTCCTTACAATGAGCAGTTCTTC.

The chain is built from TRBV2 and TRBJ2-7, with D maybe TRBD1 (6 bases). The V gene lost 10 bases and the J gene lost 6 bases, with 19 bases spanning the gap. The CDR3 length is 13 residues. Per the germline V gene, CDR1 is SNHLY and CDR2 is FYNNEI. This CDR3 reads CATRVWDITEQYF. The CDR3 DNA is TGTGCCACCAGAGTTTGGGACATAACCGAGCAGTACTTC.

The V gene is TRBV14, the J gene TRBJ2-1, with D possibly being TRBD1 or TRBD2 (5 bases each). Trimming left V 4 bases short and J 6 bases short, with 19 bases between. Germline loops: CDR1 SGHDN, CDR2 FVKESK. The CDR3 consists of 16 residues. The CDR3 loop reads CASSPWVSGQRNEQFF. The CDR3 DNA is TGTGCCAGCAGCCCCTGGGTTTCGGGGCAGCGCAATGAGCAGTTCTTC.

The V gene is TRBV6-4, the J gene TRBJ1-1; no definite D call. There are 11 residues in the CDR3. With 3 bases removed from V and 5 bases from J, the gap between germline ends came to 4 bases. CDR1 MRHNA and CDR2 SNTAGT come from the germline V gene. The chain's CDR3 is CASSEGTEAFF. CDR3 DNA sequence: TGTGCCAGCAGTGAAGGGACTGAAGCTTTCTTT.

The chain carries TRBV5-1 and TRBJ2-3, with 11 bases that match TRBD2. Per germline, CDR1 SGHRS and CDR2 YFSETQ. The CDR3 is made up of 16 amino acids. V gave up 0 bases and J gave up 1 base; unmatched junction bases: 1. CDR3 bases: TGCGCCAGCAGCTTGGAGGGACTAGCGGGCACAGATACGCAGTATTTT. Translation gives CASSLEGLAGTDTQYF. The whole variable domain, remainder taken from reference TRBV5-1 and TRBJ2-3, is KAGVTQTPRYLIKTRGQQVTLSCSPISGHRSVSWYQQTPGQGLQFLFEYFSETQRNKGNFPGRFSGRQFSNSRSEMNVSTLELGDSALYLCASSLEGLAGTDTQYFGPGTRLTVL.

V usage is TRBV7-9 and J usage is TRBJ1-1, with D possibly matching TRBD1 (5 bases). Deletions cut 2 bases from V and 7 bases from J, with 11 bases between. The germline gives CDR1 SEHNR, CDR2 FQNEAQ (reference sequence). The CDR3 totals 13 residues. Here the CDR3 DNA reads TGTGCCAGCAGCTTAAAAGGGGTGGGTGAAGCTTTCTTT. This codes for CASSLKGVGEAFF.

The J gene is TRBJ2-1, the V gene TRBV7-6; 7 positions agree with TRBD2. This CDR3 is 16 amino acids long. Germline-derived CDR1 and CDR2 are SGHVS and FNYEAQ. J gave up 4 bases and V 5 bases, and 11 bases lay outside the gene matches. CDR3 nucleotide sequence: TGTGCCAGCAGCCCCTCGGGCGGGGAGGGATACAATGAGCAGTTCTTC. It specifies CASSPSGGEGYNEQFF. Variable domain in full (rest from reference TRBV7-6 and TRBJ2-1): GAGVSQSPRYKVTKRGQDVALRCDPISGHVSLYWYRQALGQGPEFLTYFNYEAQQDKSGLPNDRFSAERPEGSISTLTIQRTEQRDSAMYRCASSPSGGEGYNEQFFGPGTRLTVL.

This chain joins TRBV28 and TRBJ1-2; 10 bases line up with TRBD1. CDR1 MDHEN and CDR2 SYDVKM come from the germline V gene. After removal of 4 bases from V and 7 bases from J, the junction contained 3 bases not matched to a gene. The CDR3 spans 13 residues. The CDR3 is CASSWDRGFGYTF. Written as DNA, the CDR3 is TGTGCCAGCAGTTGGGACAGGGGCTTTGGCTACACCTTC.

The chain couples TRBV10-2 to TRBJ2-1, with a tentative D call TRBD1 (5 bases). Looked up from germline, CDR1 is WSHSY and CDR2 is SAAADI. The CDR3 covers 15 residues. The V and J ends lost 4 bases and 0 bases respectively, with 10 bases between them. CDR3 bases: TGCGCCAGCAGTGCCGACAGCAGCTCCTACAATGAGCAGTTCTTC. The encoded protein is CASSADSSSYNEQFF.

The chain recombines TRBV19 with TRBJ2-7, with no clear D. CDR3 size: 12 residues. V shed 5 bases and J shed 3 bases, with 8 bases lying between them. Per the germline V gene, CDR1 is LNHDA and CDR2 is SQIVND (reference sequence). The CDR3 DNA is TGTGCCAGTAGTTCGACGGTCTACGAGCAGTACTTC. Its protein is CASSSTVYEQYF.